This TCR beta chain was recorded in a study of T cells in Graves' hyperthyroidism and ophthalmopathy. CDR1 and CDR2 (germline): SNHLY, FYNNEI. V was pared by 4 bases and J by 8 bases, with 14 bases between. The CDR3 extends over 13 amino acids. The TCR beta CDR3 regions underwent amplification using RNA transcripts as the source. The HTBI set primed first-round TCR CDR3 RT-PCR. Each CDR3 protein is one row after TCRdb ran MiXCR on the multiplex PCR reads. The sample includes roughly 700,000 distinct CDR3 sequences, 35% seen only once; the top ten take roughly 31%. This clonotype was seen many times. Antigen specificity is unknown. Study results and limitations: The blood repertoire included most of the expanded thyroid clonotypes above 0.001.

Graves' hyperthyroidism was deemed stable given no ophthalmopathy progression within 18 months. PBMCs were obtained from 10 ml fresh peripheral blood. The receptor was derived from a middle-aged woman with Graves' hyperthyroidism. J is TRBJ1-1 and V is TRBV2, with TRBD1 as a possible D gene (6 bases). The sequencing input was blood. The CDR3 loop reads CASSGSWQGEAFF. CDR3 bases: TGTGCCAGCAGTGGTTCCTGGCAGGGGGAAGCTTTCTTT.